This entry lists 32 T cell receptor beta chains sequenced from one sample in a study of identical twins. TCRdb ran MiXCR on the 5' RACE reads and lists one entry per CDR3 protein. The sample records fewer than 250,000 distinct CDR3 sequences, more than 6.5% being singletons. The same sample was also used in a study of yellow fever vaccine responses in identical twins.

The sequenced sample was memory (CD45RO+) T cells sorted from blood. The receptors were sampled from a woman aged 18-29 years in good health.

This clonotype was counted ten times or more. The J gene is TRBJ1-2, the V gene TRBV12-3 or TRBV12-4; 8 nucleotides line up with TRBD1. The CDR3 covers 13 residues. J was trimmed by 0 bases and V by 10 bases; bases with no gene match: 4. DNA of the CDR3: TGTGCCACGACGGGACAGGCTAACTATGGCTACACCTTC. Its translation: CATTGQANYGYTF.

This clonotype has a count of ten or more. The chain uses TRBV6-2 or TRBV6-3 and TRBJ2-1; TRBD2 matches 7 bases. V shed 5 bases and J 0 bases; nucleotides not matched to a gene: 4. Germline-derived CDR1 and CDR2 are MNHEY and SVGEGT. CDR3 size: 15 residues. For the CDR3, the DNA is TGTGCCAGCAGTGAAACTAGCGCCTCCTACAATGAGCAGTTCTTC. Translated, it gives CASSETSASYNEQFF.

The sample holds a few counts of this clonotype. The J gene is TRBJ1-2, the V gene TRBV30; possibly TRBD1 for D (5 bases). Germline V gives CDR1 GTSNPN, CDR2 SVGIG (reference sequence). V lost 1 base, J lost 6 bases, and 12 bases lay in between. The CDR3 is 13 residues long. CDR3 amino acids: CAWSGQGWNGYTF. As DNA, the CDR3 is TGTGCCTGGAGTGGGCAGGGATGGAATGGCTACACCTTC.

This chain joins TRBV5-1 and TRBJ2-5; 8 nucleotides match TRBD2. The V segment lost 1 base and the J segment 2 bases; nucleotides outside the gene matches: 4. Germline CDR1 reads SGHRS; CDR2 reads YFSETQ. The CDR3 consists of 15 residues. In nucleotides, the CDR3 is TGCGCCAGCAGCTTGAGCAGCGGGAGACAAGAGACCCAGTACTTC. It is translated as CASSLSSGRQETQYF.

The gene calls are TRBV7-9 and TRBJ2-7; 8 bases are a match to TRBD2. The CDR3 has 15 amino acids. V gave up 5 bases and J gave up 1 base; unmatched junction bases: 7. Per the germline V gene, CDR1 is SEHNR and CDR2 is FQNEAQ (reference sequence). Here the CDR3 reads CASSRAGGGSYEQYF. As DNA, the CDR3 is TGTGCCAGCAGCCGGGCCGGCGGGGGGTCCTACGAGCAGTACTTC.

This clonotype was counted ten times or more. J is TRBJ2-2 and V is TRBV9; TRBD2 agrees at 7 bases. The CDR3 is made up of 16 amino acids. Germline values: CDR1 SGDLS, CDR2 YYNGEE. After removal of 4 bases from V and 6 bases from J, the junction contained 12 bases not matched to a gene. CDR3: CASSSPTSRSSGELFF. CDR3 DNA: TGTGCCAGCAGCTCTCCGACTAGCCGATCGTCCGGGGAGCTGTTTTTT.

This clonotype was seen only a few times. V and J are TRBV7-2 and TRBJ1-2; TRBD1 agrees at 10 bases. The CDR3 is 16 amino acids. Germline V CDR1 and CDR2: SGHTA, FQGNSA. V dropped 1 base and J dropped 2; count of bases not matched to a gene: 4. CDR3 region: CASSLGQGARNYGYTF. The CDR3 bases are TGTGCCAGCAGCTTAGGACAGGGGGCGCGGAACTATGGCTACACCTTC. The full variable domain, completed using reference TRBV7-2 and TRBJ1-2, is GAGVSQSPSNKVTEKGKDVELRCDPISGHTALYWYRQSLGQGLEFLIYFQGNSAPDKSGLPSDRFSAERTGGSVSTLTIQRTQQEDSAVYLCASSLGQGARNYGYTFGSGTRLTVV.

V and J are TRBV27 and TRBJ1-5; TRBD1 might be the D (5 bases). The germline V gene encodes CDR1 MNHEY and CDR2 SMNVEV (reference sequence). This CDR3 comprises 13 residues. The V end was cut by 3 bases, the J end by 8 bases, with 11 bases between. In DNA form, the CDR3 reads TGTGCCAGCAGTTTCACAGGTTACGAGCCCCAGCATTTT. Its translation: CASSFTGYEPQHF.

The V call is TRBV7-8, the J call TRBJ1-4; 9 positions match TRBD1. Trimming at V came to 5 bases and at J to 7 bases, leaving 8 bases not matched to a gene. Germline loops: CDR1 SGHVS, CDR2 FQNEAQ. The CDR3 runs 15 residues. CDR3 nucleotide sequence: TGTGCCAGCAGCCTAGACAGGGGGATGGGTGAAAAACTGTTTTTT. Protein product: CASSLDRGMGEKLFF. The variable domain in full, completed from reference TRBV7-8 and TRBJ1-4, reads GAGVSQSPRYKVAKRGQDVALRCDPISGHVSLFWYQQALGQGPEFLTYFQNEAQLDKSGLPSDRFFAERPEGSVSTLKIQRTQQEDSAVYLCASSLDRGMGEKLFFGSGTQLSVL.

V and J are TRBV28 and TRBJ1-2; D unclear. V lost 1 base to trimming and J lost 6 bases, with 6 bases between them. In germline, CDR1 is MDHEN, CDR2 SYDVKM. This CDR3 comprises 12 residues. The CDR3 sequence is CASSLLSHGYTF. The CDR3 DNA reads TGTGCCAGCAGTTTATTGTCCCATGGCTACACCTTC.

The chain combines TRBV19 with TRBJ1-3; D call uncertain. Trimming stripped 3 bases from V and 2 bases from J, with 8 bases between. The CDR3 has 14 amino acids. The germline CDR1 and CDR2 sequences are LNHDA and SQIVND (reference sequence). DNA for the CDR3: TGTGCCAGTAGTATCGAGATAACTGGAAACACCATATATTTT. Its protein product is CASSIEITGNTIYF.

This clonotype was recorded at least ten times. The DNA of the CDR3 is TGCGCCAGCAGCTTGACAGACGTTCGTGGCTACACCTTC. Translating gives CASSLTDVRGYTF. The rearrangement links TRBV5-1 to TRBJ1-2; D remains ambiguous. The CDR3 extends over 13 amino acids. Trimming shortened V by 1 base and J by 7 bases, and 11 bases separated the two germline ends. The germline V gene has CDR1 SGHRS and CDR2 YFSETQ.

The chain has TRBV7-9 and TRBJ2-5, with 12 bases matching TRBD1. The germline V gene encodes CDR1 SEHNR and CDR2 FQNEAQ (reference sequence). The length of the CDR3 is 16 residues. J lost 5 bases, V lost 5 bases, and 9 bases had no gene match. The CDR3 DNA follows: TGTGCCAGCAGCCTCACACGGGACAGGGGGCGGGAGACCCAGTACTTC. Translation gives CASSLTRDRGRETQYF.

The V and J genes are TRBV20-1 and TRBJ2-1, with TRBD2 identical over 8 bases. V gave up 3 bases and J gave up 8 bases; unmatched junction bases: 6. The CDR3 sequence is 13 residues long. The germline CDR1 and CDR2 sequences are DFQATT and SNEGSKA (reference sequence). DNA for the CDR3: TGCAGTGCTAGCGGGAGGGCGGACTATGAGCAGTTCTTC. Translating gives CSASGRADYEQFF.

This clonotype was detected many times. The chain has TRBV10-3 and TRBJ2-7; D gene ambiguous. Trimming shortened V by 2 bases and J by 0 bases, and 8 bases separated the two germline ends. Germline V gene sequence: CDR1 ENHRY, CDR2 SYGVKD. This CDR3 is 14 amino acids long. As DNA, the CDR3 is TGTGCCATCAGTGAGCGGTCAGCCTCCTACGAGCAGTACTTC. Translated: CAISERSASYEQYF.

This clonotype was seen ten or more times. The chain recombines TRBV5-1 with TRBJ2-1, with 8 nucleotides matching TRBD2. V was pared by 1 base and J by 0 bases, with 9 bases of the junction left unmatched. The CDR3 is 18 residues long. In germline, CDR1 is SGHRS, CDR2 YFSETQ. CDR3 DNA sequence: TGCGCCAGCAGCTTGAGTGTCGCTAGCGGGTTCTCCTACAATGAGCAGTTCTTC. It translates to CASSLSVASGFSYNEQFF.

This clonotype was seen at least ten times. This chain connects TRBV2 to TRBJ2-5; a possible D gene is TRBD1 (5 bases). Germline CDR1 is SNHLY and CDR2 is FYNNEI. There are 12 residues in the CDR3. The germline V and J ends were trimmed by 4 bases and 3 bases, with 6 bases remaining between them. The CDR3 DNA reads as TGTGCCAGCAGTGGACAGAAAGAGACCCAGTACTTC. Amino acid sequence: CASSGQKETQYF.

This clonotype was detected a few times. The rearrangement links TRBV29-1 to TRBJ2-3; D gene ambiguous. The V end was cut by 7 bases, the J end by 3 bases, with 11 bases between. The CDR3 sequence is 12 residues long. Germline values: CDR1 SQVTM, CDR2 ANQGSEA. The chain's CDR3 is CSGKWGTDTQYF. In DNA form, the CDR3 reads TGCAGCGGTAAATGGGGTACAGATACGCAGTATTTT.

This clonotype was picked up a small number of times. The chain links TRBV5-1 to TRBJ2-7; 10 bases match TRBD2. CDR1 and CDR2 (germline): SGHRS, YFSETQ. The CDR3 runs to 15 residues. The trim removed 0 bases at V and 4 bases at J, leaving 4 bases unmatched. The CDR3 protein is CASSLAASGGYEQYF. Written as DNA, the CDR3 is TGCGCCAGCAGCTTGGCGGCTAGCGGGGGATACGAGCAGTACTTC. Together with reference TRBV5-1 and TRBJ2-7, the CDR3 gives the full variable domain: KAGVTQTPRYLIKTRGQQVTLSCSPISGHRSVSWYQQTPGQGLQFLFEYFSETQRNKGNFPGRFSGRQFSNSRSEMNVSTLELGDSALYLCASSLAASGGYEQYFGPGTRLTVT.

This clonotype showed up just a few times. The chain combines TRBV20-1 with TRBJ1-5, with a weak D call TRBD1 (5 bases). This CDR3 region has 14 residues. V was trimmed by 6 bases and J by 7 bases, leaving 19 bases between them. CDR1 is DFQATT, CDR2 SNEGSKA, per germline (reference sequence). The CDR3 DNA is TGCAGTGCCGACCTCAACCCCCAGGGCCAGCCCCAGCATTTT. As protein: CSADLNPQGQPQHF.

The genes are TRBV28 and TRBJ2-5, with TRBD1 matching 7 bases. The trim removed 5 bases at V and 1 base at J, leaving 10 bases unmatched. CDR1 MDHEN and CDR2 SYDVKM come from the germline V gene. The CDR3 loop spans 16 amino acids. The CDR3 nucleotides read TGTGCCAGCAGTCTACACCAAGGGACAGCCCAAGAGACCCAGTACTTC. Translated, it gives CASSLHQGTAQETQYF.

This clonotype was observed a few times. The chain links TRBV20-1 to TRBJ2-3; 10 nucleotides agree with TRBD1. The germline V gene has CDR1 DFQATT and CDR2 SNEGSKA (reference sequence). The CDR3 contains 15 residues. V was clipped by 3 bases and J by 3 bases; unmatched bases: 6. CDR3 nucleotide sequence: TGCAGTGCTAGGGTGGGACAGGGGATAACAGATACGCAGTATTTT. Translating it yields CSARVGQGITDTQYF.

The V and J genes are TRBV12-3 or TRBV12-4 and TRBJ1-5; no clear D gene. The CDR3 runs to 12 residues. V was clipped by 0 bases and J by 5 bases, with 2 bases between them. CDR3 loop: CASSLAYQPQHF. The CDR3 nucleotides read TGTGCCAGCAGTTTAGCATATCAGCCCCAGCATTTT.

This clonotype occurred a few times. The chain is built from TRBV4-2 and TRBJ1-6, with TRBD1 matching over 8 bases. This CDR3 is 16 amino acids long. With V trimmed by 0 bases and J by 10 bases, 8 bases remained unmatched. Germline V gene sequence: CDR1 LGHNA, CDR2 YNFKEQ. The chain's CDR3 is CASSQDRQGAGSPLHF. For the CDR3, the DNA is TGTGCCAGCAGCCAAGATCGGCAGGGGGCGGGGTCACCCCTCCACTTT.

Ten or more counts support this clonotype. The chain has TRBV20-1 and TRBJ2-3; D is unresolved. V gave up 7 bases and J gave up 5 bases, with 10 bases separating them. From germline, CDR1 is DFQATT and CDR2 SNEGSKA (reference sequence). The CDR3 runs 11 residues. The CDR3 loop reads CSVLPLDTQYF. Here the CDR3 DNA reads TGCAGTGTTCTCCCCCTAGATACGCAGTATTTT.

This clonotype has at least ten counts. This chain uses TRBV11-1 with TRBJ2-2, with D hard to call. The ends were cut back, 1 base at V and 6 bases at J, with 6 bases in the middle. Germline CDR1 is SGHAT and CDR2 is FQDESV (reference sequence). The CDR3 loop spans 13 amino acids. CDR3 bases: TGTGCCAGCAGCTTAGATTTGTCCGGGGAGCTGTTTTTT. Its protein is CASSLDLSGELFF.

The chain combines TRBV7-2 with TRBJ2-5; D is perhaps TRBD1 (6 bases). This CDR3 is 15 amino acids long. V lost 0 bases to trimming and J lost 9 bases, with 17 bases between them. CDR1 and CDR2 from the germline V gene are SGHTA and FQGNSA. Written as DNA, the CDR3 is TGTGCCAGCAGCTTAGCGCAGGGGTCCCCCATGGCCCAGTACTTC. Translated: CASSLAQGSPMAQYF.

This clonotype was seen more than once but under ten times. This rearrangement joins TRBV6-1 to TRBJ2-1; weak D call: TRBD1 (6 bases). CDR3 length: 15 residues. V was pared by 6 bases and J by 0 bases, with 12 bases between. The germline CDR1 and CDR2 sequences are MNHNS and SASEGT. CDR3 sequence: CASRQDRTSYNEQFF. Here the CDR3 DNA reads TGTGCCAGCAGACAAGACAGGACCTCCTACAATGAGCAGTTCTTC.

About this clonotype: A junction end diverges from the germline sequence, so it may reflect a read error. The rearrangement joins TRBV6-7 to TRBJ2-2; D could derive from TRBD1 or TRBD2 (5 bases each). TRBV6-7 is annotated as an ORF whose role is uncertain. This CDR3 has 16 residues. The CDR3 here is CASGYGDPANTGELFF. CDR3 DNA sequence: TGTGCCAGCGGTTACGGGGACCCAGCGAACACCGGGGAGCTGTTTTTT.

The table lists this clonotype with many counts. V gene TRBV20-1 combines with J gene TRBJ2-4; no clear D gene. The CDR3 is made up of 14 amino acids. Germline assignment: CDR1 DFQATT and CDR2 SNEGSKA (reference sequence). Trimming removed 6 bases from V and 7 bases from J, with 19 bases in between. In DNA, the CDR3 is TGCAGTGCCTCCAAAGCTCAGGACGCGAACATTCAGTACTTC. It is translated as CSASKAQDANIQYF.

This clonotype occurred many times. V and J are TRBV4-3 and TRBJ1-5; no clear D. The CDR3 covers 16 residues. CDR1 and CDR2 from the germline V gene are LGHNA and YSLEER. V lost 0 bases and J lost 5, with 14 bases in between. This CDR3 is CASSQDGGKRDQPQHF. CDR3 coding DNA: TGCGCCAGCAGCCAAGACGGAGGCAAGAGGGATCAGCCCCAGCATTTT.

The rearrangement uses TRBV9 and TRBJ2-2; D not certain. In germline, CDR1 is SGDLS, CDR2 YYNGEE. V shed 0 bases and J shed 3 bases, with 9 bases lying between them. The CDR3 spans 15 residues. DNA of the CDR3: TGTGCCAGCAGCGTAGAGGTTAGCTACACCGGGGAGCTGTTTTTT. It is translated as CASSVEVSYTGELFF. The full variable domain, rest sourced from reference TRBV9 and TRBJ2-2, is DSGVTQTPKHLITATGQRVTLRCSPRSGDLSVYWYQQSLDQGLQFLIQYYNGEERAKGNILERFSAQQFPDLHSELNLSSLELGDSALYFCASSVEVSYTGELFFGEGSRLTVL.